This TCR beta chain emerged from a study of cytomegalovirus exposure and HLA in healthy donors. Broader study findings: The classifier was said to identify cytomegalovirus status with high specificity and sensitivity.

Researchers ran the PCR with 60 Vbeta and 13 Jbeta primers. Using immunoSEQ multiplex PCR, the repertoire was profiled, and TCRdb retains in-frame clones only, with some absent. The table records 130,000 or so clones, roughly 8.6% of them present only once. In the case of this clone: Its specificity is not known.

Germline V CDR1 and CDR2: MNHEY, SMNVEV (reference sequence). Between the trimmed V and J ends, which lost 5 bases and 0 bases, there was a span of 8 bases. The CDR3 is 14 residues long. The donors gave bone marrow, and they were healthy. The sequence came from a woman aged 40 to 50 in good health and CMV-seropositive. The V call is TRBV27, the J call TRBJ1-5; no firm D call. Sequences were obtained from PBMCs. DNA of the CDR3: TGTGCCAGCAGTCCCTACTATAGCAATCAGCCCCAGCATTTT. Translation: CASSPYYSNQPQHF.